This T cell receptor (beta chain) was documented in a study of CD8+CD57+ T cells in acquired aplastic anemia. Study-wide context: Sorted CD4+ and CD8+ cells gave a mean 3.2 ug DNA, range about 0.19 to 27.4 ug. Study results and limitations: Between patients and controls, about 31 CD8+ CDR3 sequences were found in common.

There are 13 residues in the CDR3. V was trimmed by 3 bases and J by 6 bases, leaving 8 bases between them. The V gene's germline CDR1 is SEHNR and CDR2 FQNEAQ (reference sequence). Sequencing was done on patients that had shown CD8+CD57+ cell expansion by flow cytometry. Details on this clonotype: Its antigen is as yet unknown.

Genomic DNA provided the template from which TCR beta VDJ and CDR3 profiles were obtained. Using its own MiXCR run on the reads, TCRdb lists one record per CDR3 protein. The repertoire includes a few hundred thousand distinct CDR3 sequences, about half of them detected once, and 15% to 20% sits in the top ten. The chain uses TRBV7-9 and TRBJ2-2; no clear D. The receptor comes from a human donor with aplastic anemia. The specimen was sorted CD4+, CD8+, or CD8+CD57+ T cells (not recorded which) from PBMCs. The CDR3 bases are TGTGCCAGCAGCTTTTCCCGGCCCGGGGAGCTGTTTTTT. It encodes CASSFSRPGELFF.